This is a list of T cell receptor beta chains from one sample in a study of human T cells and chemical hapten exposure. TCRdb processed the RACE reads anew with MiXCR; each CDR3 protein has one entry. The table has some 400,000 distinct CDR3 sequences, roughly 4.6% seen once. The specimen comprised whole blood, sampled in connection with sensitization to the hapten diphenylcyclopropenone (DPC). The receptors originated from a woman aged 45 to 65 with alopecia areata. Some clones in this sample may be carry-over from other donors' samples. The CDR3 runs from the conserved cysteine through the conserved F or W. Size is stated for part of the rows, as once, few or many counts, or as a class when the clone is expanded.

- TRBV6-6 CAAEPDRLNTEAFF
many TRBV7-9 CASSLGTGGQETQYF
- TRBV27 CASSPNGGRGETQYF
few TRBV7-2 CASSLEPDRRYEQYF
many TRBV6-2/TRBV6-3 CASRSDGDTQYF
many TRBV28 CAGRRDRDAYEQYF
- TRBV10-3 CAISSSDRETEAFF
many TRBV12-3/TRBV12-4 CASGQPTGELFF
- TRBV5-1 CASSLAGTRKDTQYF
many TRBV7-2 CASSSYRDGTIYF